Each of the 29 T cell receptor beta chains below was sequenced from the same sample in a study of cytotoxic CD8 clonotypes in ibrutinib-treated CLL (dated by TCRdb to about 2021). Receptor amplification or capture employed the immunoSEQ multiplex PCR assay. TCRdb took over this immuneACCESS table, retaining in-frame rearrangements with V and J assigned. Such tables are incomplete; in checked studies, under half of the missing clones stem from an unresolved V gene, and the remainder is unexplained. Present in this sample are 65,000 to 85,000 clones, approximately 87% of which were seen just once. The top ten clonotypes cover about 38% of the sample. In the paper's terms, the time point label means: roughly 23 months on ibrutinib. This specimen consisted of PBMCs, obtained after 24 months of ibrutinib treatment. Receptors originate from a human donor with chronic lymphocytic leukemia.

This clone was recorded a few times. For the CDR3, the DNA is TGTGCCAGTAGTAACCCCGGGACAGGGGGCTTTGGTCAGCCCCAGCATTTT. Its protein is CASSNPGTGGFGQPQHF. V usage is TRBV19 and J usage is TRBJ1-5; 12 bases align to TRBD1. In germline, CDR1 is LNHDA, CDR2 SQIVND (reference sequence). The CDR3 totals 17 residues. J lost 6 bases, V lost 4 bases, and 10 bases had no gene match. The complete variable domain, with remaining parts taken from reference TRBV19 and TRBJ1-5, reads DGGITQSPKYLFRKEGQNVTLSCEQNLNHDAMYWYRQDPGQGLRLIYYSQIVNDFQKGDIAEGYSVSREKKESFPLTVTSAQKNPTAFYLCASSNPGTGGFGQPQHFGDGTRLSIL.

The chain carries TRBV19 and TRBJ2-2, with unresolved D. Germline lookup yields CDR1 LNHDA and CDR2 SQIVND (reference sequence). The V end was cut by 7 bases, the J end by 1 base, with 4 bases between. The CDR3 extends over 12 amino acids. CDR3 sequence (DNA): TGTGCCAGTAACTTGAACACCGGGGAGCTGTTTTTT. This sequence encodes CASNLNTGELFF.

The rearrangement joins TRBV19 to TRBJ2-3, with D hard to call. The CDR3 loop spans 14 amino acids. V lost 3 bases and J lost 0, with 7 bases in between. CDR1 is LNHDA, CDR2 SQIVND, per germline (reference sequence). The CDR3 coding sequence is TGTGCCAGTAGTATTACCCACAGCACAGATACGCAGTATTTT. This encodes CASSITHSTDTQYF.

The chain couples TRBV5-1 to TRBJ1-3; D not certain. The CDR3 is made up of 15 amino acids. CDR1 is SGHRS, CDR2 YFSETQ, per germline. Trimming shortened V by 0 bases and J by 0 bases, and 7 bases separated the two germline ends. CDR3 sequence (DNA): TGCGCCAGCAGCTTGGCGGCGAGCTCTGGAAACACCATATATTTT. This encodes CASSLAASSGNTIYF.

This sequence joins TRBV2 and TRBJ2-1; the match to TRBD2 covers 14 bases. The CDR3 loop spans 16 amino acids. The V segment lost 0 bases and the J segment 6 bases; nucleotides outside the gene matches: 1. Germline CDR1 SNHLY, CDR2 FYNNEI. The CDR3 DNA follows: TGTGCCAGCAGTGAAGCGGGACTAGCGGGGGCCAATGAGCAGTTCTTC. It codes for CASSEAGLAGANEQFF. The variable domain in full, completed from reference TRBV2 and TRBJ2-1, reads EPEVTQTPSHQVTQMGQEVILRCVPISNHLYFYWYRQILGQKVEFLVSFYNNEISEKSEIFDDQFSVERPDGSNFTLKIRSTKLEDSAMYFCASSEAGLAGANEQFFGPGTRLTVL.

This clone was recorded a few times. The chain joins TRBV6-5 to TRBJ2-7; 7 nucleotides agree with TRBD2. The V segment lost 9 bases and the J segment 3 bases; nucleotides outside the gene matches: 8. This CDR3 spans 13 amino acids. Germline V lookup: CDR1 MNHEY, CDR2 SVGAGI. The CDR3 DNA reads TGTGCCAGTTCGGGAGGTTCGGGCTACGAGCAGTACTTC. Translating gives CASSGGSGYEQYF.

The genes are TRBV6-6 and TRBJ1-1; tentatively, D is TRBD1 (6 bases). Trimming took 8 bases from V and 6 from J, leaving 22 bases between them. Per the germline V gene, CDR1 is MNHNY and CDR2 is SVGAGI (reference sequence). The CDR3 sequence is 15 residues long. The CDR3 DNA sequence: TGTGCCAGCCTAGAGGAACAGGGCGCAGGGGCTGAAGCTTTCTTT. It encodes CASLEEQGAGAEAFF.

V is TRBV6-1 and J is TRBJ1-4; D might be TRBD1 (6 bases). The germline V gene encodes CDR1 MNHNS and CDR2 SASEGT. This CDR3 is built from 15 residues. The germline V and J ends were trimmed by 6 bases and 0 bases, with 11 bases remaining between them. The CDR3 reads CASSGRGATNEKLFF. In nucleotides, the CDR3 is TGTGCCAGCAGCGGCAGGGGTGCAACTAATGAAAAACTGTTTTTT.

Of note for this clone: This sequence may be a read error, since a much larger clone differs from it by one base. In the same sample, other DNA sequences code for this CDR3. V usage is TRBV7-2 and J usage is TRBJ2-2; D remains ambiguous. V dropped 1 base and J dropped 4 bases, with 4 bases sitting between them. Germline V gene data show CDR1 as SGHTA and CDR2 as FQGNSA. The CDR3 is made up of 13 amino acids. The CDR3 DNA is TGTGCCAGCAGCTTAGATTTCACCGGGGAGCTGTTTTTT. This translates into CASSLDFTGELFF.

The V gene is TRBV5-4, the J gene TRBJ2-7, with a weak D call TRBD1 (5 bases). Trimming stripped 1 base from V and 6 bases from J, with 14 bases between. CDR1 is SGHNT and CDR2 is YYREEE in the germline V gene (reference sequence). The CDR3 is made up of 14 amino acids. The CDR3 reads CASSLFQGSREQYF. CDR3 in DNA: TGTGCCAGCAGCTTGTTCCAGGGAAGTCGCGAGCAGTACTTC.

The chain combines TRBV6-1 with TRBJ2-5; D is undetermined. This CDR3 region has 14 residues. The V and J ends lost 3 bases and 1 base respectively, with 9 bases between them. The germline V gene encodes CDR1 MNHNS and CDR2 SASEGT. CDR3 sequence reads: CASSDGGSQETQYF. In DNA, the CDR3 is TGTGCCAGCAGTGATGGCGGCTCCCAAGAGACCCAGTACTTC.

This chain joins TRBV2 and TRBJ2-5; no reliable D call. V was cut by 7 bases and J by 0 bases, with 9 bases left in between. Per germline, CDR1 SNHLY and CDR2 FYNNEI. The CDR3 is made up of 13 amino acids. CDR3 sequence (DNA): TGTGCCAGCACGCCGCAGTACCAAGAGACCCAGTACTTC. Its translation: CASTPQYQETQYF.

The chain has TRBV12-5 and TRBJ1-2; the D gene is possibly TRBD1 (5 bases). CDR1 is LGHNT, CDR2 FRNRAP, per germline. The CDR3 loop spans 14 amino acids. With 5 bases removed from V and 4 bases from J, the gap between germline ends came to 14 bases. The CDR3, as DNA: TGTGCTAGTGGTAGGCAGGGAAAGACCTATGGCTACACCTTC. As protein: CASGRQGKTYGYTF.

This clone has just one count. CDR3 in amino acids: CASSLDGGQNTEAFF. CDR3 nucleotides: TGTGCCAGCAGCTTAGATGGCGGGCAGAACACTGAAGCTTTCTTT. This chain joins TRBV11-3 and TRBJ1-1, with D uncertain. Trimming took 0 bases from V and 1 from J, leaving 9 bases between them. This CDR3 spans 15 amino acids. CDR1 SGHNT and CDR2 YENEEA come from the germline V gene.

This chain joins TRBV6-5 and TRBJ2-7; the D is unclear. The CDR3 has 14 amino acids. Deletions cut 6 bases from V and 6 bases from J, with 18 bases between. The germline gives CDR1 MNHEY, CDR2 SVGAGI. The CDR3 DNA reads TGTGCCAGCAGCCCTGGACCCGGAACCCCCGAGCAGTACTTC. It codes for CASSPGPGTPEQYF.

In this sample, this clone turned up a few times. The chain uses TRBV18 and TRBJ1-3; D uncertain. This CDR3 is built from 14 residues. Germline V gene sequence: CDR1 KGHSH, CDR2 LQKENI. Trimming stripped 0 bases from V and 8 bases from J, with 11 bases between. CDR3 sequence: CASSPPTPRDTIYF. The CDR3 nucleotides read TGTGCCAGCTCACCACCTACCCCCCGCGACACCATATATTTT.

Many counts were recorded for this clone. The genes are TRBV7-2 and TRBJ1-5, with D tentatively TRBD1 (6 bases). This CDR3 region has 15 residues. Germline CDR1 is SGHTA and CDR2 is FQGNSA. V was trimmed by 1 base and J by 1 base, leaving 8 bases between them. The CDR3 protein is CASSLVTGSNQPQHF. CDR3 nucleotide sequence: TGTGCCAGCAGCTTAGTCACAGGGAGCAATCAGCCCCAGCATTTT.

This chain uses TRBV6-6 with TRBJ2-1, with D possibly TRBD1 on 6 matching bases. This CDR3 is 13 amino acids long. Germline assignment: CDR1 MNHNY and CDR2 SVGAGI (reference sequence). V was cut by 8 bases and J by 1 base, with 9 bases left in between. The CDR3 bases are TGTGCCAGCGCGCAGGGGTCCTACAATGAGCAGTTCTTC. Translated, it gives CASAQGSYNEQFF.

The rearrangement joins TRBV25-1 to TRBJ2-1; possibly TRBD2 for D (5 bases). The germline V and J ends were trimmed by 5 bases and 14 bases, with 13 bases remaining between them. CDR3 size: 11 residues. Germline V gene data show CDR1 as MGHDK and CDR2 as SYGVNS. The CDR3 region is CASSKQGGKFF. CDR3 in DNA: TGTGCCAGCAGTAAACAAGGAGGAAAGTTCTTC.

V is TRBV10-3 and J is TRBJ2-5; D may correspond to TRBD1 or TRBD2 (6 bases each). V lost 6 bases and J lost 10, with 12 bases in between. The CDR3 is 11 amino acids. CDR1 ENHRY and CDR2 SYGVKD come from the germline V gene. The CDR3 nucleotides read TGTGCCATCAGCTTAGGGGGGAACCAGTACTTC. Its translation: CAISLGGNQYF.

The chain combines TRBV6-5 with TRBJ1-1; D ambiguous. Germline V lookup: CDR1 MNHEY, CDR2 SVGAGI. There are 12 residues in the CDR3. The V and J ends lost 4 bases and 1 base respectively, with 4 bases between them. The CDR3 spells CASSWGNTEAFF. The DNA for the CDR3 is TGTGCCAGCAGTTGGGGGAACACTGAAGCTTTCTTT.

The gene calls are TRBV5-1 and TRBJ2-1, with 7 positions matching TRBD1. Germline trimming cut 3 bases from V and 10 bases from J; bases unmatched to any gene: 16. CDR1 SGHRS and CDR2 YFSETQ come from the germline V gene. The CDR3 sequence is 16 residues long. The CDR3 loop reads CASSYHSGQTEGEQFF. The CDR3 bases are TGCGCCAGCAGCTACCACTCGGGACAGACAGAGGGGGAGCAGTTCTTC. The whole variable domain, filled in from reference TRBV5-1 and TRBJ2-1, reads KAGVTQTPRYLIKTRGQQVTLSCSPISGHRSVSWYQQTPGQGLQFLFEYFSETQRNKGNFPGRFSGRQFSNSRSEMNVSTLELGDSALYLCASSYHSGQTEGEQFFGPGTRLTVL.

V usage is TRBV28 and J usage is TRBJ1-3, with unresolved D. V lost 6 bases, J lost 9 bases, and 12 bases lay in between. This CDR3 region has 12 residues. Germline assignment: CDR1 MDHEN and CDR2 SYDVKM. The CDR3, as DNA: TGTGCCAGCAGACGGGGTACGGGCACCATATATTTT. Protein: CASRRGTGTIYF.

This clone was recorded a few times. V usage is TRBV5-6 and J usage is TRBJ1-1; D remains ambiguous. This CDR3 comprises 14 residues. Trimming shortened V by 4 bases and J by 2 bases, and 12 bases separated the two germline ends. The germline CDR1 and CDR2 sequences are SGHDT and YYEEEE. The CDR3 bases are TGTGCCAGCAGCAGAGACGGAACAAACACTGAAGCTTTCTTT. This gives the protein CASSRDGTNTEAFF. The entire variable domain, with the rest obtained from reference TRBV5-6 and TRBJ1-1, is as follows: DAGVTQSPTHLIKTRGQQVTLRCSPKSGHDTVSWYQQALGQGPQFIFQYYEEEERQRGNFPDRFSGHQFPNYSSELNVNALLLGDSALYLCASSRDGTNTEAFFGQGTRLTVV.

CDR3 sequence: CASRFGTTTYEQYF. The CDR3 bases are TGTGCCAGCCGATTTGGGACTACAACCTACGAGCAGTACTTC. The chain joins TRBV2 to TRBJ2-7, with 7 bases identical to TRBD2. V lost 8 bases and J lost 2; bases outside the gene matches: 9. This CDR3 has 14 amino acids. Germline lookup yields CDR1 SNHLY and CDR2 FYNNEI.

This clone was picked up a small number of times. J is TRBJ2-5 and V is TRBV5-1; no clear D. The CDR3 contains 13 residues. The germline CDR1 and CDR2 sequences are SGHRS and YFSETQ. Trimming cost V 4 bases and J 2 bases, with 9 bases left between them. The CDR3 bases are TGCGCCAGCAGCATTGCACAGCAAGAGACCCAGTACTTC. Translated: CASSIAQQETQYF.

The rearrangement uses TRBV11-1 and TRBJ2-2; possibly TRBD2 for D (5 bases). Between the trimmed V and J ends, which lost 4 bases and 8 bases, there was a span of 11 bases. This CDR3 has 13 amino acids. Germline V CDR1 and CDR2: SGHAT, FQDESV (reference sequence). The CDR3 nucleotides are TGTGCCAGCAGCTGGGGTGTAGCGGGGGAGCTGTTTTTT. Translating it yields CASSWGVAGELFF.

This chain links TRBV2 with TRBJ1-2, with 9 bases matching TRBD1. This CDR3 contains 13 residues. J gave up 6 bases and V 3 bases, and 2 bases lay outside the gene matches. Germline CDR1 is SNHLY and CDR2 is FYNNEI. The CDR3 coding sequence is TGTGCCAGCAGTGATACAGGGGGCAATGGCTACACCTTC. The encoded protein is CASSDTGGNGYTF.

The chain recombines TRBV11-1 with TRBJ1-3; D is unresolved. The CDR3 spans 15 residues. CDR1 is SGHAT and CDR2 is FQDESV in the germline V gene (reference sequence). Trimming cost V 5 bases and J 2 bases, with 13 bases left between them. The chain's CDR3 is CASSASRWPGNTIYF. CDR3 nucleotide sequence: TGTGCCAGCAGCGCCTCCCGATGGCCTGGAAACACCATATATTTT.